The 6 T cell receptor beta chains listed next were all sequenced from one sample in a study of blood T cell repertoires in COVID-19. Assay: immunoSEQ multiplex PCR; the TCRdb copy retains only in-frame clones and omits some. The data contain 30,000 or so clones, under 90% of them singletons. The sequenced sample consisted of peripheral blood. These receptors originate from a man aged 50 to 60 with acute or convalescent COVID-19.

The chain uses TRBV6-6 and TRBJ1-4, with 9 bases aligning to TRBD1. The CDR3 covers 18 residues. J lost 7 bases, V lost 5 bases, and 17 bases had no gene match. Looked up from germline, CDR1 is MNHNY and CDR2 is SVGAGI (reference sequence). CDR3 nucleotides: TGTGCCAGCAGTCGTACCGGGACAGGGAATTTGGGGGGTGAAAAACTGTTTTTT. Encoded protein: CASSRTGTGNLGGEKLFF.

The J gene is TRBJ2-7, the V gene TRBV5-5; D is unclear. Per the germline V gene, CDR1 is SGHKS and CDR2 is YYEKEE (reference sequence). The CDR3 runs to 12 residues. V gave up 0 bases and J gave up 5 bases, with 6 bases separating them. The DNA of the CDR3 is TGTGCCAGCAGCTTGGGTCTTAACGAGCAGTACTTC. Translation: CASSLGLNEQYF.

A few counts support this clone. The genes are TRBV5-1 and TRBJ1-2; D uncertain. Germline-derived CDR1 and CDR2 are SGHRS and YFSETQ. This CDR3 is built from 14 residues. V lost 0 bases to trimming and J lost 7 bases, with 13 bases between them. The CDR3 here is CASSLDSGVGGYTF. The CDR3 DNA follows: TGCGCCAGCAGCTTGGACAGCGGTGTGGGTGGCTACACCTTC.

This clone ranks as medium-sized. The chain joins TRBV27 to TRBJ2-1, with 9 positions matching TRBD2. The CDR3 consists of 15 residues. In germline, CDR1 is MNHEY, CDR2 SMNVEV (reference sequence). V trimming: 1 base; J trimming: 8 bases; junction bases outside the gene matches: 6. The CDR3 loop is CASSLLASGTDEQFF. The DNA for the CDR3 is TGTGCCAGCAGTTTATTGGCTAGCGGGACCGATGAGCAGTTCTTC.

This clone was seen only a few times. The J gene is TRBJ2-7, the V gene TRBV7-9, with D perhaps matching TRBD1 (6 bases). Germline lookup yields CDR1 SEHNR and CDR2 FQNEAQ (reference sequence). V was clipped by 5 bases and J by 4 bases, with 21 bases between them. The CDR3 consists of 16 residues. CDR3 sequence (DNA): TGTGCCAGCAGCCATACCGGGATGGGGGCCCGGTACGAGCAGTACTTC. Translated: CASSHTGMGARYEQYF.

CDR3 region: CASSLAEETQYF. The CDR3 region has the DNA TGCGCCAGCAGCTTGGCCGAAGAGACCCAGTACTTC. V and J are TRBV5-1 and TRBJ2-5; D unclear. The CDR3 runs to 12 residues. The V end lost 0 bases, the J end lost 3 bases, and 3 bases lay between the germline ends. Germline values: CDR1 SGHRS, CDR2 YFSETQ. The whole variable domain, filled in from reference TRBV5-1 and TRBJ2-5, reads KAGVTQTPRYLIKTRGQQVTLSCSPISGHRSVSWYQQTPGQGLQFLFEYFSETQRNKGNFPGRFSGRQFSNSRSEMNVSTLELGDSALYLCASSLAEETQYFGPGTRLLVL.